Reported below is one T cell receptor beta chain. The record originates from a study of cytomegalovirus exposure and HLA in healthy donors. Looking at the study overall: Unique TCRs from HLA-typed donors, 65 million to 85 million of them, were held in an early data release.

The PCR employed 60 Vbeta primers together with 13 Jbeta primers. Sequencing was performed with immunoSEQ multiplex PCR; in TCRdb, only in-frame clones are kept and a portion is missing. This sample has 200,000 to 250,000 clones; almost 80% occur once, and the top ten carry more than 1.5%. The CDR3 has 15 residues. After removal of 4 bases from V and 2 bases from J, the junction contained 5 bases not matched to a gene. Germline CDR1 reads MNHEY; CDR2 reads SMNVEV (reference sequence). The sequence was obtained from a man aged 18 to 35 in good health and CMV-seronegative. Sequencing input: PBMCs. The V gene is TRBV27, the J gene TRBJ2-7; TRBD1 matches at 10 bases. The CDR3 DNA is TGTGCCAGCAGTTCGCCGGGACAGGGGACCTACGAGCAGTACTTC. It is translated as CASSSPGQGTYEQYF.